One and the same sample provided the 5 T cell receptor beta chains below, sequenced in a study of beta chain features in type 1 diabetes. The entirety of the isolated RNA underwent reverse transcription, so expressed TCRB transcripts were sequenced. The table came from immunoSEQ multiplex PCR; TCRdb's copy has only in-frame clones and leaves some out. The sample has 200,000 to 300,000 clones, 25% to 30% seen once. The sequenced material came from central memory CD4+ T cells from blood. The receptors originated from a man aged 30 to 45 in good health.

This clone was found a few times. V and J are TRBV6-5 and TRBJ2-5; D is tentatively TRBD1 or TRBD2 (6 bases each). V lost 2 bases and J 5 bases, leaving 15 bases between the germline ends. The CDR3 sequence is 15 residues long. CDR1 and CDR2 from the germline V gene are MNHEY and SVGAGI. The CDR3, as DNA: TGTGCCAGCAGTTACCACTTTGTAGGGGGGGAGACCCAGTACTTC. This gives the protein CASSYHFVGGETQYF.

This clone has a handful of counts. The J gene is TRBJ2-5, the V gene TRBV18; D is undetermined. V was cut by 4 bases and J by 2 bases, with 8 bases left in between. CDR3 length equals 13 residues. Germline lookup yields CDR1 KGHSH and CDR2 LQKENI. The CDR3: CASSLTLQETQYF. CDR3 bases: TGTGCCAGCTCACTAACCCTACAAGAGACCCAGTACTTC.

This chain links TRBV14 with TRBJ2-1; D is ambiguous. The CDR3 length is 13 residues. Germline V lookup: CDR1 SGHDN, CDR2 FVKESK. V lost 0 bases and J lost 9, with 9 bases in between. CDR3 in amino acids: CASSQEQRSEQFF. The CDR3 DNA reads as TGTGCCAGCAGCCAAGAACAGAGAAGTGAGCAGTTCTTC.

At least ten counts were recorded for this clone. The chain is built from TRBV7-9 and TRBJ1-1; no clear D gene. Germline CDR1 is SEHNR and CDR2 is FQNEAQ (reference sequence). The CDR3 has 14 amino acids. V was pared by 0 bases and J by 1 base, with 6 bases between. The CDR3 protein is CASSLAQRNTEAFF. The CDR3 DNA is TGTGCCAGCAGCTTAGCACAGAGGAACACTGAAGCTTTCTTT.

This clone showed up just a few times. The V and J genes are TRBV7-9 and TRBJ2-1; D gene unclear. V dropped 4 bases and J dropped 4 bases, with 5 bases sitting between them. Germline values: CDR1 SEHNR, CDR2 FQNEAQ (reference sequence). This CDR3 has 12 residues. CDR3 sequence reads: CASSSVYNEQFF. The CDR3, as DNA: TGTGCCAGCAGCTCAGTTTACAATGAGCAGTTCTTC.